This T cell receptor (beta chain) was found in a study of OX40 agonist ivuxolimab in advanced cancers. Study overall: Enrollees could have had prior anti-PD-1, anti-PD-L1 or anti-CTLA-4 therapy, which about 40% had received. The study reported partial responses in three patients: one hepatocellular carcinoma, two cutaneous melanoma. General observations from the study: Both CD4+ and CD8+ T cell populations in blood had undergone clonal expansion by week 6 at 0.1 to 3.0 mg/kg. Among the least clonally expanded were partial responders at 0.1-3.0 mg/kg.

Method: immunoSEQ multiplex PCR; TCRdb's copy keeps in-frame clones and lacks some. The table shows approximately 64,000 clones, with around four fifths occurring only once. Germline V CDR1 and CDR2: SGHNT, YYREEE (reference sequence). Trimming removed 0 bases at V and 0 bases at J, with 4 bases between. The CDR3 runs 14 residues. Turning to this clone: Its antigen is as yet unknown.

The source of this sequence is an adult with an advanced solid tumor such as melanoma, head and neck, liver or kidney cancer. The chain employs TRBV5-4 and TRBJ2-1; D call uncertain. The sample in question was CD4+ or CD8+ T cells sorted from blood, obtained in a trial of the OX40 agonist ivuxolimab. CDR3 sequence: CASSLDYSYNEQFF. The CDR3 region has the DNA TGTGCCAGCAGCTTGGACTACTCCTACAATGAGCAGTTCTTC.